The clone carrying this T cell receptor (beta chain) was detected ten times or more. This specimen belongs to a study of T cells in Graves' hyperthyroidism and ophthalmopathy. From RNA transcripts, TCR beta CDR3 regions were amplified. First-round RT-PCR targeting the TCR CDR3 was performed with the HTBI primer set. TCRdb reprocessed the multiplex PCR reads with MiXCR, giving one entry per CDR3 protein. The sample contains about 200,000 distinct CDR3 sequences, about 17% of which appear only once. From germline, CDR1 is LNHNV and CDR2 YYDKDF (reference sequence). This CDR3 is 17 amino acids long. Trimming at V came to 0 bases and at J to 4 bases, leaving 5 bases not matched to a gene. No ophthalmopathy progression within 18 months constituted stable Graves' hyperthyroidism. Patients aged 18 to 65 had newly diagnosed hyperthyroidism that had lasted under 2 months.

This chain uses TRBV15 with TRBJ1-6; 8 bases are shared with TRBD1. This receptor was obtained from a man aged 35-49 years with Graves' hyperthyroidism. Sample: blood. DNA of the CDR3: TGTGCCACCAGCAGAGACGGGACAGGCCGATATAATTCACCCCTCCACTTT. This sequence encodes CATSRDGTGRYNSPLHF.